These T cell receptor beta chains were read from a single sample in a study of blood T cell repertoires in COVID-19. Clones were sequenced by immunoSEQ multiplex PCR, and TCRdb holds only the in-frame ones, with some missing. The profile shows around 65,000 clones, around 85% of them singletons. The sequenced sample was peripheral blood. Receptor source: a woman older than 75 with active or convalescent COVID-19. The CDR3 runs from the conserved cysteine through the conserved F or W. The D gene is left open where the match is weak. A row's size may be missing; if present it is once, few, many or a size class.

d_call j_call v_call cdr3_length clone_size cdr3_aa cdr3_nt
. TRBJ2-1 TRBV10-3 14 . CAISESGGQDEQFF TGTGCCATCAGTGAGTCGGGGGGGCAAGATGAGCAGTTCTTC
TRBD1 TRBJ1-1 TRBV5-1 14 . CASSRDSLNTEAFF TGCGCCAGCAGCCGGGACAGTTTGAACACTGAAGCTTTCTTT
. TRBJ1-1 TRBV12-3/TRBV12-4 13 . CASSVQGWTEAFF TGTGCCAGCAGTGTACAGGGTTGGACTGAAGCTTTCTTT
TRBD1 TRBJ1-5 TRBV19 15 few CASSIGSTGYQPQHF TGTGCCAGTAGTATAGGTTCGACAGGGTACCAGCCCCAGCATTTT
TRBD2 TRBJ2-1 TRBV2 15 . CASSAGTSSYNEQFF TGTGCCAGCAGCGCCGGGACTAGCTCCTACAATGAGCAGTTCTTC
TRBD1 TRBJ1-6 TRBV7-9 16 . CASSSGQGEISSPLHF TGTGCCAGCAGCTCGGGACAGGGGGAAATTAGTTCACCCCTCCACTTT
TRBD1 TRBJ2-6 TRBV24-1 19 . CATSDLSVRGSSGANVLTF TGTGCCACCAGTGATTTATCGGTCAGGGGGTCCTCTGGGGCCAACGTCCTGACTTTC
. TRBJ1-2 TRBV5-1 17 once CASSLGLGASGIYGYTF TGCGCCAGCAGCTTGGGATTGGGGGCGAGCGGGATTTATGGCTACACCTTC
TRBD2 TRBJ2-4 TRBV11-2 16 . CASSTALGGTKNIQYF TGTGCCAGCAGCACCGCGCTCGGGGGGACCAAAAACATTCAGTACTTC
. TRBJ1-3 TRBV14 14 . CASSQGGVTGFADF TGTGCCAGCAGCCAAGGAGGGGTTACAGGGTTTGCGGATTTT
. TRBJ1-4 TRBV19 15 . CASSSPRRGNEKLFF TGTGCCAGTAGTTCCCCCCGCAGGGGTAATGAAAAACTGTTTTTT
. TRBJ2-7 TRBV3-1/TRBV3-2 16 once CASSQEVGPPSYEQYF TGTGCCAGCAGCCAAGAGGTGGGGCCCCCCTCCTACGAGCAGTACTTC
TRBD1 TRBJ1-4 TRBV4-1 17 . CASSQDLPGTGNEKLFF TGCGCCAGCAGCCAAGATCTCCCCGGGACAGGGAATGAAAAACTGTTTTTT
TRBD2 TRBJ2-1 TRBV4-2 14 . CASSQAWEGNEQFF TGTGCCAGCAGCCAAGCATGGGAGGGGAATGAGCAGTTCTTC
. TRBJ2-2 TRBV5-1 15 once CASSLGQMNTGELFF TGCGCCAGCAGCTTGGGACAGATGAACACCGGGGAGCTGTTTTTT
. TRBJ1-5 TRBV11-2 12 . CASSFEGQPQHF TGTGCCAGCAGCTTTGAGGGTCAGCCCCAGCATTTT
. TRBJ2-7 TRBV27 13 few CASSFRAGFEQYF TGTGCCAGCAGTTTTCGTGCAGGGTTCGAGCAGTACTTC
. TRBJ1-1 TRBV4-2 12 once CASSQVEGEAFF TGTGCCAGCAGCCAAGTTGAGGGAGAAGCTTTCTTT
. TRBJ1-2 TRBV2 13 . CASSVTGREGYTF TGTGCCAGCAGCGTTACAGGGAGGGAAGGCTACACCTTC
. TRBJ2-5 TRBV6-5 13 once CASSYGRRETQYF TGTGCCAGCAGTTACGGGAGGAGAGAGACCCAGTACTTC
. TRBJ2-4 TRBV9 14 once CASSVGGAKNIQYF TGTGCCAGCAGCGTCGGGGGAGCCAAAAACATTCAGTACTTC
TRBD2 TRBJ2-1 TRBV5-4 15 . CASSVSGGTYNEQFF TGTGCCAGCAGCGTAAGCGGGGGGACCTACAATGAGCAGTTCTTC
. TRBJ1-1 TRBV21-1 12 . CASRRRGTEAFF TGTGCCAGCAGAAGGCGGGGCACTGAAGCTTTCTTT
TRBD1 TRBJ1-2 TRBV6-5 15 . CASSYSSGQTYGYTF TGTGCCAGCAGTTACTCGTCGGGACAGACTTATGGCTACACCTTC
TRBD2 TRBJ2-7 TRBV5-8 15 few CASSFGASGGYEQYF TGTGCCAGCAGCTTTGGCGCTAGCGGGGGCTACGAGCAGTACTTC
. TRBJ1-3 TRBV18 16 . CASSPMAGEIGNTIYF TGTGCCAGCTCACCAATGGCAGGGGAGATTGGAAACACCATATATTTT
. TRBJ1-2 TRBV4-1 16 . CASSLIGGILNYGYTF TGCGCCAGCAGCCTGATTGGGGGGATACTTAACTATGGCTACACCTTC
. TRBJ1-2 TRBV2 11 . CASRDSAGYTF TGTGCCAGCAGGGACTCTGCTGGCTACACCTTC
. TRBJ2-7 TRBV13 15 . CASSLGSGPGNEQYF TGTGCCAGCAGCTTAGGGTCAGGGCCGGGTAACGAGCAGTACTTC
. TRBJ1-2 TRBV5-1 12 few CASSPGLHGYTF TGCGCCAGCAGCCCGGGACTTCATGGCTACACCTTC
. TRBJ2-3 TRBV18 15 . CASSPRSGGSDTQYF TGTGCCAGCTCACCACGGTCGGGGGGCTCAGATACGCAGTATTTT
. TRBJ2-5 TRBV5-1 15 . CASSPGQTTQETQYF TGCGCCAGCAGCCCCGGACAAACCACCCAAGAGACCCAGTACTTC
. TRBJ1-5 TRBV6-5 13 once CASRVGSNQPQHF TGTGCCAGCAGGGTCGGTAGCAATCAGCCCCAGCATTTT
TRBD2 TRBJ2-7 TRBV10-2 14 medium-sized CASGTSGGDYEQYF TGCGCCAGCGGGACTAGCGGGGGGGACTACGAGCAGTACTTC
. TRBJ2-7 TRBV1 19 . CTSSQDAIAGGLRSYEQYF TGCACCAGCAGCCAAGATGCGATAGCGGGGGGATTACGCTCCTACGAGCAGTACTTC
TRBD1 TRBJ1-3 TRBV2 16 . CASTWDRLNSGNTIYF TGTGCCAGCACTTGGGACAGATTAAACTCTGGAAACACCATATATTTT
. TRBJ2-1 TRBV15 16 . CATSRDRRQGGNEQFF TGTGCCACCAGCAGAGATCGTAGACAGGGAGGCAATGAGCAGTTCTTC
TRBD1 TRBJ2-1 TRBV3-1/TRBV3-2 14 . CASSQAHRGREQFF TGTGCCAGCAGCCAAGCGCACAGGGGGCGTGAGCAGTTCTTC
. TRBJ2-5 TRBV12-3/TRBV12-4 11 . CASVGEETQYF TGTGCCAGCGTAGGAGAAGAGACCCAGTACTTC
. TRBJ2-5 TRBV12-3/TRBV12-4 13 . CASTPRGGETQYF TGTGCCAGCACCCCGAGGGGGGGGGAGACCCAGTACTTC
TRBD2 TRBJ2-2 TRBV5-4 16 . CANSVLAGGNTGELFF TGTGCCAACAGCGTCTTAGCGGGGGGGAACACCGGGGAGCTGTTTTTT
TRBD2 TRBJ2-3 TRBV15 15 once CATSRPSGGSDTQYF TGTGCCACCAGCAGACCTAGCGGGGGCTCAGATACGCAGTATTTT
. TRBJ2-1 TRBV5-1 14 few CASSNTDYYNEQFF TGCGCCAGCAGCAACACAGACTACTACAATGAGCAGTTCTTC
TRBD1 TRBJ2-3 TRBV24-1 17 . CATSGSAGTGGVDTQYF TGTGCCACCAGTGGCTCAGCCGGGACAGGGGGGGTAGATACGCAGTATTTT
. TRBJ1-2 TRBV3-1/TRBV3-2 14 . CASSPWGGNYGYTF TGTGCCAGCAGCCCTTGGGGGGGCAACTATGGCTACACCTTC
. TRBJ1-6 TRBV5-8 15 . CASSLVFAGKSPLHF TGTGCCAGCAGCTTGGTGTTCGCAGGGAAATCACCCCTCCACTTT
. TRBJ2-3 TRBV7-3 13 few CASSSTGIDTQYF TGTGCCAGCAGCTCCACGGGGATAGATACGCAGTATTTT
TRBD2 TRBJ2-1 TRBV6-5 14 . CASSTSGGYDEQFF TGTGCCAGTAGCACTAGCGGGGGGTATGATGAGCAGTTCTTC
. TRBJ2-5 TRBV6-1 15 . CASSEAWRGQETQYF TGTGCCAGCAGTGAAGCCTGGAGAGGTCAAGAGACCCAGTACTTC
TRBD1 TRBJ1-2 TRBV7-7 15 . CASSFTAGGHNGYTF TGTGCTAGCAGCTTTACGGCAGGGGGCCATAATGGCTACACCTTC
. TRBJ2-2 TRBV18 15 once CASSPRGFNTGELFF TGTGCCAGCTCACCACGAGGCTTTAACACCGGGGAGCTGTTTTTT
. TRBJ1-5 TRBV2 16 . CASSESTAGSNQPQHF TGTGCCAGCAGTGAAAGTACGGCAGGCTCCAATCAGCCCCAGCATTTT
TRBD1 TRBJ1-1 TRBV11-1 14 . CASSRGTGFSEAFF TGTGCCAGCAGCAGGGGGACAGGGTTCTCTGAAGCTTTCTTT
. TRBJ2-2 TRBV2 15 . CASSVVSPNTGELFF TGTGCCAGCAGTGTAGTTTCTCCGAACACCGGGGAGCTGTTTTTT
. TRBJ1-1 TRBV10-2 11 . CASTPNTEAFF TGCGCCAGCACTCCGAACACTGAAGCTTTCTTT
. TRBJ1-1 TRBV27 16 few CASRPTEPGGDTEAFF TGTGCCAGCAGACCAACCGAACCCGGAGGTGACACTGAAGCTTTCTTT
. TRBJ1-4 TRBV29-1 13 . CSVGGGSNEKLFF TGCAGCGTGGGAGGGGGGAGCAATGAAAAACTGTTTTTT
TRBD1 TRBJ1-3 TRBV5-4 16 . CASSMDRPSSGNTIYF TGTGCCAGCAGTATGGACAGGCCGAGCTCTGGAAACACCATATATTTT